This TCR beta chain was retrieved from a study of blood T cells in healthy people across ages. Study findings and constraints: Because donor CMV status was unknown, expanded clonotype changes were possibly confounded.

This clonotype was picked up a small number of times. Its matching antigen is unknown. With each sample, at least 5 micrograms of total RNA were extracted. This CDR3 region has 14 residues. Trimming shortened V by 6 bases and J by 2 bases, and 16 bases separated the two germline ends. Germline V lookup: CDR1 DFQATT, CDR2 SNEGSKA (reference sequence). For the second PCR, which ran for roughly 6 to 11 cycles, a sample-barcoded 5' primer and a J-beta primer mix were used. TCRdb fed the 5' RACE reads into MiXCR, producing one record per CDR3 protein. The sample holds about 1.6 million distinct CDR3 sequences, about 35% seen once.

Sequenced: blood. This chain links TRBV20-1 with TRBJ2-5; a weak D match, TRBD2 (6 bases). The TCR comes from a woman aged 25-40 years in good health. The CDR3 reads CSAVKAGLQETQYF. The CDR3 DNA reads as TGCAGTGCCGTCAAAGCGGGTCTTCAAGAGACCCAGTACTTC.